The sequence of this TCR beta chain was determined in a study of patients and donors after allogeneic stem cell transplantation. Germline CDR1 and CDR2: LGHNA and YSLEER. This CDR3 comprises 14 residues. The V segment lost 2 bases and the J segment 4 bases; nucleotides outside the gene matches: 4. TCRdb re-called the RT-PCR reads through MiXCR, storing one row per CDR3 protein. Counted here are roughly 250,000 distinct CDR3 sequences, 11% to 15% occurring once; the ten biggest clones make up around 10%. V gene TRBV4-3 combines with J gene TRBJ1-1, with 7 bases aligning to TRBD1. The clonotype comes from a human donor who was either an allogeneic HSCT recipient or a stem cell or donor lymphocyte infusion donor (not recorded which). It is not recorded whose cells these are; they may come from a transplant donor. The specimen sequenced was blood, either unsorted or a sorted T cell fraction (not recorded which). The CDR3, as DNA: TGCGCCAGCAGCCAACAGGGGGTGGTCACTGAAGCTTTCTTT. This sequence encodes CASSQQGVVTEAFF.